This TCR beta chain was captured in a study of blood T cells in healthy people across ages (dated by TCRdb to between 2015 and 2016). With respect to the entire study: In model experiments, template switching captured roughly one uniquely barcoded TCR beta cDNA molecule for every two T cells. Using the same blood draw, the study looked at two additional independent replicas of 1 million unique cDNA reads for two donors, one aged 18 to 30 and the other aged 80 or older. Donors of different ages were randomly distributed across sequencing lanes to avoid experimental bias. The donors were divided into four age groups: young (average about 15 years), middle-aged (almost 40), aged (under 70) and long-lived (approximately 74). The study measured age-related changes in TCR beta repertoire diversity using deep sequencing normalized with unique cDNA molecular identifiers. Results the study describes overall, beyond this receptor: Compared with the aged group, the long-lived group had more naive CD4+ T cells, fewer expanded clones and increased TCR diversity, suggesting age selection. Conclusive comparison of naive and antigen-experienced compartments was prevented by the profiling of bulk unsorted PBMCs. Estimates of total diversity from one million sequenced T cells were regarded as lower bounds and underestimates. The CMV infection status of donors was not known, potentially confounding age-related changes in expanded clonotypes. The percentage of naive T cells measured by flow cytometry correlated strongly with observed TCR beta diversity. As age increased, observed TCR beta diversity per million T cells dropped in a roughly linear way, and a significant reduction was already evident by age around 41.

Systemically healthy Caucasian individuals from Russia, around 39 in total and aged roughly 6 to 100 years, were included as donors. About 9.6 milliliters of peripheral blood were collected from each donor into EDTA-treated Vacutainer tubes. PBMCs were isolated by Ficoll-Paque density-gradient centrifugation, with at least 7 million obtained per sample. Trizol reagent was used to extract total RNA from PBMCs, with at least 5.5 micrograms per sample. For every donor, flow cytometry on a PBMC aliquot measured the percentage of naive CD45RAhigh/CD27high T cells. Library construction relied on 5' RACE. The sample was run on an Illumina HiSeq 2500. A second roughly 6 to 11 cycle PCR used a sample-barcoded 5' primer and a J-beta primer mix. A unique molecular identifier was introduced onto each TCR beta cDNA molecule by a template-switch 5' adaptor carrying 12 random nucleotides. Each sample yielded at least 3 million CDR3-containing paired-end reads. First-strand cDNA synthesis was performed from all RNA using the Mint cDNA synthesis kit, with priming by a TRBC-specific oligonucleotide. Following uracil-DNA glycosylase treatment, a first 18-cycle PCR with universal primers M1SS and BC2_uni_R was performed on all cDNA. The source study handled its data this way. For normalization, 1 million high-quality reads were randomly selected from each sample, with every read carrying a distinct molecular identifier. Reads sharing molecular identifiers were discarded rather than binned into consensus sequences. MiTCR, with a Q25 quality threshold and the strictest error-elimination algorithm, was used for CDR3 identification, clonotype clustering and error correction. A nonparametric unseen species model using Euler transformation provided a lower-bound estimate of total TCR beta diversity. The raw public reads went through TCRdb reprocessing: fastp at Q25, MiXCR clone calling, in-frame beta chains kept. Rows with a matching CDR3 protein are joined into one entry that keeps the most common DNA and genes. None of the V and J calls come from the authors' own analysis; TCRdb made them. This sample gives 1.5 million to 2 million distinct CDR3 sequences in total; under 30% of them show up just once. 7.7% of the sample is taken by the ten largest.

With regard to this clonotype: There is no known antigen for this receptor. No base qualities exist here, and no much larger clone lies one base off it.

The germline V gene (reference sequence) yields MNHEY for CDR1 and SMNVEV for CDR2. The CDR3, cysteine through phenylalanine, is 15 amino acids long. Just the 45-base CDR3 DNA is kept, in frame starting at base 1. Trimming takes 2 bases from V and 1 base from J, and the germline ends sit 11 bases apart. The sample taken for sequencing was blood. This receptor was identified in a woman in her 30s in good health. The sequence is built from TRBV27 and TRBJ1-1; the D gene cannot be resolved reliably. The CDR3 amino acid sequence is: CASSLPGVGNTEAFF. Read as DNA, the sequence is TGTGCCAGCAGTTTACCGGGCGTCGGGAACACTGAAGCTTTCTTT.